This T cell receptor beta chain was observed in a study of human T cells and chemical hapten exposure. Study as a whole: The sensitizing agent was 2% DPC, placed on roughly 2 cm by roughly 2 cm of upper inner arm skin.

The germline gives CDR1 SGHAT, CDR2 FQNNGV. CDR3 size: 16 residues. With V trimmed by 5 bases and J by 3 bases, 13 bases remained unmatched. The time point denotes: pre-sensitization, week 0. Treatment of the sample: therapeutic diphenylcyclopropenone sensitization with weekly scalp DPC. Blood sampling preceded each patch test application. Suited to DPC and affected by alopecia, the donors ranged from 18 to 70 years old. The study used a library that attached unique molecular identifiers to individual cDNA molecules. MiXCR was run by TCRdb on the RACE reads, yielding one entry per CDR3 protein. This repertoire shows under 400,000 distinct CDR3 sequences, approximately 5.1% found once; its top ten account for around 2.6%.

The sample consisted of whole blood, taken in connection with sensitization to the hapten diphenylcyclopropenone (DPC). The chain carries TRBV11-2 and TRBJ2-7, with 7 bases fitting TRBD2. The clonotype originates from a woman between 50 and 59 years old with alopecia areata. Some clones in this sample may be carry-over from other donors' samples. The CDR3 DNA reads as TGTGCCAGCAGCCTCCGCTCCGGCCTAGCGGACTACGAGCAGTACTTC. This codes for CASSLRSGLADYEQYF. The full variable domain, its missing parts supplied by reference TRBV11-2 and TRBJ2-7, is EAGVAQSPRYKIIEKRQSVAFWCNPISGHATLYWYQQILGQGPKLLIQFQNNGVVDDSQLPKDRFSAERLKGVDSTLKIQPAKLEDSAVYLCASSLRSGLADYEQYFGPGTRLTVT.